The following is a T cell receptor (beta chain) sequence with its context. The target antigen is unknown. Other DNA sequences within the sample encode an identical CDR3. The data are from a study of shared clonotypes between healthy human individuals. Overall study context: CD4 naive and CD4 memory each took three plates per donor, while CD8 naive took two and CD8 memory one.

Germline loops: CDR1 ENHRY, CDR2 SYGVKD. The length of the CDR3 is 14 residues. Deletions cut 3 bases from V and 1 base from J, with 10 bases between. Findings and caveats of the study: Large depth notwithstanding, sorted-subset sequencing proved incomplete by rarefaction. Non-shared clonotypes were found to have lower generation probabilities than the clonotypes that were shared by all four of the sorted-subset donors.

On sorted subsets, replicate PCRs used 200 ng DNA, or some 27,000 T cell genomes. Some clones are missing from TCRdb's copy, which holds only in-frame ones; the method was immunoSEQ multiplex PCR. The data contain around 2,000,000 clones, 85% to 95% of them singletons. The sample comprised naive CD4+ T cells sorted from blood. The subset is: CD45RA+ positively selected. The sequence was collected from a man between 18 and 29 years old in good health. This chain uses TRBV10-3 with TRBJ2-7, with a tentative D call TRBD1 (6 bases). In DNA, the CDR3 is TGTGCCATCAGTGATCCAGGACAGTCCTACGAGCAGTACTTC. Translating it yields CAISDPGQSYEQYF.